A single sample gave rise to the 24 T cell receptor beta chains below, sequenced in a study of T cell responses to AZD1222 COVID-19 vaccine (dated by TCRdb to about 2021). The receptor library was made with the immunoSEQ multiplex PCR assay. Imported from immuneACCESS, the table was reduced by TCRdb to in-frame sequences with V and J called. These copies leave out some clones; in studies compared against another copy, an unresolved V gene accounts for under half, and the cause of the remainder is not known. For this sample the table gives approximately 150,000 clones, of which roughly 87% were detected only once. The ten largest clones add up to roughly 1.1% of the sample. Per the publication, the time point label means: about 28 days (+/-7) after the second vaccine dose. Here the sequenced sample was peripheral blood, taken 28 days after the second AZD1222 dose. These receptors all come from an adult who received the AZD1222 COVID-19 vaccine.

The chain recombines TRBV19 with TRBJ1-2, with D possibly being TRBD1 (5 bases). V was pared by 1 base and J by 8 bases, with 38 bases between. The CDR3 consists of 22 residues. CDR1 is LNHDA, CDR2 SQIVND, per germline (reference sequence). CDR3 nucleotide sequence: TGTGCCAGTAGTATAGGACCGTCAAGAGTCTGGTTGCCCGGGACCCCTCCTGGAGGCTACACCTTC. Translation: CASSIGPSRVWLPGTPPGGYTF.

This clone was seen just once. Written as DNA, the CDR3 is TGTGCCAGCAGCCGCGGGACGGTGAACACTGAAGCTTTCTTT. Translating it yields CASSRGTVNTEAFF. The chain recombines TRBV27 with TRBJ1-1; a possible D gene is TRBD1 (5 bases). Trimming left V 6 bases short and J 0 bases short, with 11 bases between. The CDR3 consists of 14 residues. Germline V gene sequence: CDR1 MNHEY, CDR2 SMNVEV (reference sequence).

J is TRBJ1-1 and V is TRBV5-1; D is unresolved. Looked up from germline, CDR1 is SGHRS and CDR2 is YFSETQ. This CDR3 contains 14 residues. V was trimmed by 6 bases and J by 0 bases, leaving 12 bases between them. As DNA, the CDR3 is TGCGCCAGCAAAAGGGATTACATGAACACTGAAGCTTTCTTT. This sequence encodes CASKRDYMNTEAFF.

The chain has TRBV5-4 and TRBJ2-7; D is unresolved. V lost 4 bases, J lost 0 bases, and 8 bases lay in between. CDR3 length: 13 residues. In germline, CDR1 is SGHNT, CDR2 YYREEE (reference sequence). CDR3 DNA: TGTGCCAGCAGCACCGACACCTCCTACGAGCAGTACTTC. Translated: CASSTDTSYEQYF.

The CDR3 here is CASSRAGEAFF. The DNA for the CDR3 is TGTGCCAGCAGCCGAGCGGGGGAAGCGTTCTTC. The chain employs TRBV3-1 (or the pseudogene TRBV3-2) and TRBJ2-1; 8 bases are a match to TRBD2. The CDR3 extends over 11 amino acids. From germline, CDR1 is LGHDT and CDR2 YNNKEL (reference sequence). V was clipped by 4 bases and J by 15 bases; unmatched bases: 5.

The chain has TRBV3-1 (or the pseudogene TRBV3-2) and TRBJ1-2; possibly TRBD1 for D (6 bases). The germline V and J ends were trimmed by 1 base and 0 bases, with 15 bases remaining between them. This CDR3 contains 17 residues. The germline gives CDR1 LGHDT, CDR2 YNNKEL (reference sequence). The CDR3: CASSQAETWGPNYGYTF. CDR3 in DNA: TGTGCCAGCAGCCAAGCCGAAACATGGGGGCCTAACTATGGCTACACCTTC.

The DNA for the CDR3 is TGTGCCAGCAGCGATCCGGGGACAGGCACGGTCCACGAGCAGTACTTC. Translation gives CASSDPGTGTVHEQYF. V gene TRBV5-4 combines with J gene TRBJ2-7; 8 bases are a match to TRBD1. This CDR3 spans 16 amino acids. Trimming cost V 4 bases and J 5 bases; bases outside gene matches: 14. Germline V gives CDR1 SGHNT, CDR2 YYREEE (reference sequence).

The V gene is TRBV4-2, the J gene TRBJ1-3; D is possibly TRBD1 (5 bases). The CDR3 length is 17 residues. Per germline, CDR1 LGHNA and CDR2 YNFKEQ. The V gene lost 2 bases and the J gene lost 0 bases, with 14 bases spanning the gap. CDR3 DNA sequence: TGTGCCAGCAGCCAATTGGCGACAGCATCCTCTGGAAACACCATATATTTT. Amino acids: CASSQLATASSGNTIYF.

The sample holds one count of this clone. V gene TRBV7-9 combines with J gene TRBJ1-2, with TRBD1 as a possible D gene (5 bases). Germline lookup yields CDR1 SEHNR and CDR2 FQNEAQ (reference sequence). V lost 5 bases and J lost 6, with 13 bases in between. The length of the CDR3 is 13 residues. Here the CDR3 DNA reads TGTGCCAGCAGCAACCGGGGACCTAATGGCTACACCTTC. Its translation is CASSNRGPNGYTF.

The chain employs TRBV3-1 (or the pseudogene TRBV3-2) and TRBJ1-2, with 9 bases fitting TRBD1. The CDR3 totals 13 residues. Germline V lookup: CDR1 LGHDT, CDR2 YNNKEL (reference sequence). The V and J ends lost 4 bases and 8 bases, in that order; junction bases with no gene match: 5. CDR3 in DNA: TGTGCCAGCAGCCTTGCAACAGGGGGCGGCTACACCTTC. Its translation: CASSLATGGGYTF.

V is TRBV5-1 and J is TRBJ2-2; D perhaps matches TRBD2 (7 bases). The V end lost 0 bases, the J end lost 0 bases, and 15 bases lay between the germline ends. CDR1 is SGHRS, CDR2 YFSETQ, per germline. The CDR3 length is 18 residues. The CDR3 is CASSLVSRGAPNTGELFF. For the CDR3, the DNA is TGCGCCAGCAGCTTGGTTTCTCGGGGGGCCCCGAACACCGGGGAGCTGTTTTTT.

This chain joins TRBV2 and TRBJ1-4, with 10 positions matching TRBD1. The CDR3 extends over 16 amino acids. Germline trimming cut 4 bases from V and 6 bases from J; bases unmatched to any gene: 8. Germline CDR1 is SNHLY and CDR2 is FYNNEI. The chain's CDR3 is CASSGDRGSGDEKLFF. The CDR3 DNA reads as TGTGCCAGCAGTGGGGACAGGGGTTCAGGTGATGAAAAACTGTTTTTT. The complete variable domain, with remaining parts taken from reference TRBV2 and TRBJ1-4, reads EPEVTQTPSHQVTQMGQEVILRCVPISNHLYFYWYRQILGQKVEFLVSFYNNEISEKSEIFDDQFSVERPDGSNFTLKIRSTKLEDSAMYFCASSGDRGSGDEKLFFGSGTQLSVL.

The chain carries TRBV7-9 and TRBJ2-5, with D hard to call. Germline V lookup: CDR1 SEHNR, CDR2 FQNEAQ (reference sequence). V was clipped by 4 bases and J by 1 base, with 22 bases between them. The CDR3 is 18 amino acids. The DNA for the CDR3 is TGTGCCAGCAGCTCCAGGCTCTCTTGGGCAGGACCCCAAGAGACCCAGTACTTC. Protein product: CASSSRLSWAGPQETQYF.

This chain connects TRBV5-1 to TRBJ1-1; D is unresolved. The V end lost 5 bases, the J end lost 4 bases, and 18 bases lay between the germline ends. The germline V gene encodes CDR1 SGHRS and CDR2 YFSETQ. This CDR3 is 15 amino acids long. The CDR3 DNA sequence: TGCGCCAGCAGATCCCTCCGAGGCATGAGCACTGAAGCTTTCTTT. This gives the protein CASRSLRGMSTEAFF. Drawing the rest from reference TRBV5-1 and TRBJ1-1, the complete variable domain is KAGVTQTPRYLIKTRGQQVTLSCSPISGHRSVSWYQQTPGQGLQFLFEYFSETQRNKGNFPGRFSGRQFSNSRSEMNVSTLELGDSALYLCASRSLRGMSTEAFFGQGTRLTVV.

This chain joins TRBV19 and TRBJ1-5; D is unresolved. Trimming took off 3 bases at V and 3 bases at J, with 6 bases between the two ends. CDR1 and CDR2 (germline): LNHDA, SQIVND (reference sequence). The CDR3 sequence is 13 residues long. The CDR3 coding sequence is TGTGCCAGTAGTATTACATACAATCAGCCCCAGCATTTT. Translating it yields CASSITYNQPQHF.

This chain uses TRBV12-5 with TRBJ1-5; possibly TRBD1 for D (6 bases). Germline V gene sequence: CDR1 LGHNT, CDR2 FRNRAP. The CDR3 has 14 amino acids. Between the trimmed V and J ends, which lost 9 bases and 4 bases, there was a span of 16 bases. For the CDR3, the DNA is TGTGCTAGCGGTGATCGGGGGGCAAATCAGCCCCAGCATTTT. It is translated as CASGDRGANQPQHF.

This CDR3 is CASSFGRVNQPQHF. CDR3 sequence (DNA): TGTGCCAGCAGTTTTGGTAGGGTCAATCAGCCCCAGCATTTT. V usage is TRBV6-5 and J usage is TRBJ1-5; no clear D gene. Germline V gene data show CDR1 as MNHEY and CDR2 as SVGAGI. The CDR3 is 14 residues long. V was pared by 4 bases and J by 3 bases, with 10 bases between.

The chain is built from TRBV5-5 and TRBJ1-2; weak D call: TRBD1 (6 bases). V shed 4 bases and J shed 3 bases, with 13 bases lying between them. The germline CDR1 and CDR2 sequences are SGHKS and YYEKEE (reference sequence). The CDR3 loop spans 14 amino acids. The chain's CDR3 is CASSHVGADYGYTF. The CDR3 coding sequence is TGTGCCAGCAGCCACGTGGGGGCTGACTATGGCTACACCTTC.

This clone was found a few times. This sequence joins TRBV6-1 and TRBJ1-5; D is unclear. This CDR3 is 14 amino acids long. Germline V gene sequence: CDR1 MNHNS, CDR2 SASEGT. V dropped 0 bases and J dropped 5 bases, with 8 bases sitting between them. The CDR3 loop reads CASSEAGSHQPQHF. Written as DNA, the CDR3 is TGTGCCAGCAGTGAAGCGGGGTCCCATCAGCCCCAGCATTTT.

The chain joins TRBV5-1 to TRBJ1-1; D call uncertain. V lost 0 bases and J lost 4, with 7 bases in between. The CDR3 is 13 residues long. CDR1 and CDR2 (germline): SGHRS, YFSETQ. CDR3 sequence: CASSLAGPTEAFF. The DNA of the CDR3 is TGCGCCAGCAGCTTGGCCGGGCCCACTGAAGCTTTCTTT.

This clone was picked up one time. The gene calls are TRBV29-1 and TRBJ2-1; perhaps TRBD2 as D (6 bases). The CDR3 runs 15 residues. The germline V gene encodes CDR1 SQVTM and CDR2 ANQGSEA. V shed 2 bases and J shed 10 bases, with 21 bases lying between them. Here the CDR3 DNA reads TGCAGCGTTGAAAGGGAGGCCATGGTGGTGGGGGAGCAGTTCTTC. It encodes CSVEREAMVVGEQFF.

This clone has only one observation. The CDR3 region is CASSLTAANTEAFF. In DNA, the CDR3 is TGTGCCAGCAGCTTAACGGCGGCGAACACTGAAGCTTTCTTT. The rearrangement links TRBV7-2 to TRBJ1-1; D remains unclear. CDR1 is SGHTA, CDR2 FQGNSA, per germline. V dropped 2 bases and J dropped 1 base, with 8 bases sitting between them. This CDR3 contains 14 residues.

The chain recombines TRBV19 with TRBJ2-7; TRBD1 aligns across 9 bases. Germline V gene lookup returns CDR1 LNHDA and CDR2 SQIVND (reference sequence). This CDR3 is built from 15 residues. J gave up 3 bases and V 5 bases, and 8 bases lay outside the gene matches. The CDR3 spells CASSEPGTGFYEQYF. DNA of the CDR3: TGTGCCAGTAGTGAACCGGGGACAGGGTTCTACGAGCAGTACTTC.

This clone was recorded only once. The chain carries TRBV11-1 and TRBJ1-2; D remains ambiguous. CDR3 length: 14 amino acids. V lost 2 bases and J lost 6, with 13 bases in between. Germline loops: CDR1 SGHAT, CDR2 FQDESV (reference sequence). For the CDR3, the DNA is TGTGCCAGCAGCTTATCTCGTTATAGGGATGGCTACACCTTC. It yields the protein CASSLSRYRDGYTF.